The 19 T cell receptor beta chains reported below all come from one sample, sequenced in a study of radiotherapy plus CTLA-4 blockade in lung cancer. This table comes from immunoSEQ multiplex PCR, and its TCRdb copy is limited to in-frame clones, with some not included. Of 55,000 to 80,000 clones listed, 80% to 90% are singletons. The sample in question was peripheral blood, obtained from a patient treated with radiotherapy plus ipilimumab. These receptors all come from a human donor with non-small cell lung cancer that progressed on radiotherapy plus ipilimumab.

This clone showed up just once. This chain links TRBV10-1 with TRBJ2-1; D not resolved. Trimming left V 0 bases short and J 9 bases short, with 9 bases between. The V gene's germline CDR1 is WNHNN and CDR2 SYGVQD (reference sequence). The CDR3 consists of 13 residues. The CDR3 DNA is TGCGCCAGCAGTGAGTCCGGCCGAGGTGAGCAGTTCTTC. Translated, it gives CASSESGRGEQFF.

This chain joins TRBV18 and TRBJ2-2; D gene ambiguous. Germline V gives CDR1 KGHSH, CDR2 LQKENI. The CDR3 loop spans 15 amino acids. The V gene lost 2 bases and the J gene lost 1 base, with 8 bases spanning the gap. CDR3 coding DNA: TGTGCCAGCTCACCATTGGGCGAGAACACCGGGGAGCTGTTTTTT. Translation gives CASSPLGENTGELFF.

The gene calls are TRBV6-6 and TRBJ1-2, with unresolved D. V dropped 7 bases and J dropped 6 bases, with 9 bases sitting between them. Germline V gene data show CDR1 as MNHNY and CDR2 as SVGAGI (reference sequence). The CDR3 is made up of 11 amino acids. The CDR3 DNA follows: TGTGCCAGCACCCGCGGGGATGGCTACACCTTC. Protein product: CASTRGDGYTF.

The rearrangement uses TRBV29-1 and TRBJ1-1; D is ambiguous. Germline CDR1 and CDR2: SQVTM and ANQGSEA. V was clipped by 7 bases and J by 1 base, with 13 bases between them. The CDR3 has 13 residues. CDR3 sequence (DNA): TGCAGCGCCCGTTCCCATGGGAACACTGAAGCTTTCTTT. Translation: CSARSHGNTEAFF.

The chain is built from TRBV25-1 and TRBJ2-5; TRBD2 aligns across 8 bases. V was clipped by 2 bases and J by 5 bases; unmatched bases: 1. CDR3 length: 13 amino acids. Per the germline V gene, CDR1 is MGHDK and CDR2 is SYGVNS. This CDR3 is CASSEPGGETQYF. Written as DNA, the CDR3 is TGTGCCAGCAGTGAACCGGGGGGGGAGACCCAGTACTTC.

This chain links TRBV7-6 with TRBJ2-2, with D possibly called TRBD1 or TRBD2 (5 bases each). The CDR3 length is 16 residues. The V and J ends lost 1 base and 4 bases respectively, with 13 bases between them. Looked up from germline, CDR1 is SGHVS and CDR2 is FNYEAQ. CDR3 region: CASSLEDRLSTGELFF. DNA of the CDR3: TGTGCCAGCAGCTTAGAAGACAGACTATCCACCGGGGAGCTGTTTTTT.

The gene calls are TRBV6-1 and TRBJ2-1; 8 positions agree with TRBD1. CDR1 is MNHNS, CDR2 SASEGT, per germline. V trimming: 5 bases; J trimming: 4 bases; junction bases outside the gene matches: 7. This CDR3 comprises 15 residues. CDR3 region: CASSITQGAYNEQFF. The CDR3 DNA is TGTGCCAGCAGTATTACGCAGGGGGCTTACAATGAGCAGTTCTTC.

The gene calls are TRBV15 and TRBJ2-7, with 8 bases aligning to TRBD2. Trimming at V came to 0 bases and at J to 0 bases, leaving 10 bases not matched to a gene. Germline V gene data show CDR1 as LNHNV and CDR2 as YYDKDF (reference sequence). This CDR3 is 18 amino acids long. In DNA form, the CDR3 reads TGTGCCACCAGCAGAGACCAGGCGGGAGGTCCCCTCTCCTACGAGCAGTACTTC. It yields the protein CATSRDQAGGPLSYEQYF.

The CDR3 reads CASSLNARGNQPQHF. The CDR3 nucleotides are TGTGCCAGCAGTTTAAACGCCAGGGGGAATCAGCCCCAGCATTTT. This chain joins TRBV27 and TRBJ1-5; 7 nucleotides match TRBD1. J was trimmed by 4 bases and V by 2 bases; bases with no gene match: 5. CDR1 MNHEY and CDR2 SMNVEV come from the germline V gene (reference sequence). CDR3 length equals 15 residues.

This chain uses TRBV28 with TRBJ2-3; maybe TRBD2 (5 bases). Germline V gene data show CDR1 as MDHEN and CDR2 as SYDVKM. V lost 3 bases to trimming and J lost 3 bases, with 13 bases between them. This CDR3 spans 15 amino acids. DNA of the CDR3: TGTGCCAGCAGTTTGAATCTAGCCATGACAGATACGCAGTATTTT. It specifies CASSLNLAMTDTQYF. Complete variable domain (other parts from reference TRBV28 and TRBJ2-3): DVKVTQSSRYLVKRTGEKVFLECVQDMDHENMFWYRQDPGLGLRLIYFSYDVKMKEKGDIPEGYSVSREKKERFSLILESASTNQTSMYLCASSLNLAMTDTQYFGPGTRLTVL.

The chain is built from TRBV29-1 and TRBJ1-3; weak D call: TRBD1 (5 bases). The CDR3 runs to 12 residues. Germline CDR1 and CDR2: SQVTM and ANQGSEA. Trimming removed 7 bases from V and 3 bases from J, with 10 bases in between. CDR3 sequence reads: CSGWDLGNTIYF. The CDR3, as DNA: TGCAGCGGCTGGGACCTTGGAAACACCATATATTTT.

This clone showed up just once. The V call is TRBV9, the J call TRBJ2-7, with 7 bases fitting TRBD2. CDR1 is SGDLS, CDR2 YYNGEE, per germline. Trimming cost V 4 bases and J 7 bases; bases outside gene matches: 11. CDR3 size: 14 residues. CDR3 loop: CASSPTLGGGEQYF. The CDR3 DNA follows: TGTGCCAGCAGCCCCACCTTGGGGGGGGGAGAGCAGTACTTC.

The chain carries TRBV19 and TRBJ2-2; D is unresolved. Germline V gene data show CDR1 as LNHDA and CDR2 as SQIVND (reference sequence). Trimming took off 5 bases at V and 0 bases at J, with 13 bases between the two ends. This CDR3 contains 16 residues. The CDR3 spells CASSPWLGSNTGELFF. The DNA for the CDR3 is TGTGCCAGTAGTCCGTGGCTAGGATCGAACACCGGGGAGCTGTTTTTT.

The chain recombines TRBV5-1 with TRBJ2-2; D not certain. Deletions cut 1 base from V and 0 bases from J, with 7 bases between. This CDR3 spans 15 amino acids. The germline gives CDR1 SGHRS, CDR2 YFSETQ. The CDR3 DNA reads TGCGCCAGCAGCTTGCGAGGAACGAACACCGGGGAGCTGTTTTTT. It specifies CASSLRGTNTGELFF.

The V gene is TRBV5-1, the J gene TRBJ2-2; 7 nucleotides line up with TRBD2. From germline, CDR1 is SGHRS and CDR2 YFSETQ. V dropped 5 bases and J dropped 8; count of bases not matched to a gene: 9. CDR3 length: 14 residues. The CDR3 is CASRRPGLRGELFF. CDR3 in DNA: TGCGCCAGCAGACGACCGGGACTAAGGGGGGAGCTGTTTTTT.

The V gene is TRBV5-1, the J gene TRBJ2-7; 10 bases map to TRBD2. Unmatched junction bases numbered 4, after V lost 1 base and J lost 3 bases. From germline, CDR1 is SGHRS and CDR2 YFSETQ. The CDR3 loop spans 15 amino acids. This CDR3 is CASSLPPSGSYEQYF. The CDR3 nucleotides read TGCGCCAGCAGCTTGCCCCCTAGCGGGAGCTACGAGCAGTACTTC.

On this clone itself: The junction shows a germline mismatch at one end, possibly a read error. The chain carries TRBV9 and TRBJ1-5; the match to TRBD1 covers 7 bases. The CDR3 has 15 residues. Germline CDR1 SGDLS, CDR2 YYNGEE. The CDR3 DNA sequence: TGTGCCAGCAGCGTAGGACAGGGCGGATGGCAGCCCCGGCATTTT. Translating gives CASSVGQGGWQPRHF.

The chain carries TRBV30 and TRBJ2-1; a possible D gene is TRBD2 (5 bases). The germline V and J ends were trimmed by 3 bases and 10 bases, with 10 bases remaining between them. CDR3 length: 11 amino acids. In germline, CDR1 is GTSNPN, CDR2 SVGIG (reference sequence). The DNA for the CDR3 is TGTGCCTGGAGACGGGGTCCGGAGCAGTTCTTC. It yields the protein CAWRRGPEQFF.

V is TRBV7-9 and J is TRBJ2-7, with D perhaps matching TRBD2 (7 bases). Germline V CDR1 and CDR2: SEHNR, FQNEAQ (reference sequence). The CDR3 covers 14 residues. V was clipped by 5 bases and J by 7 bases, with 18 bases between them. The CDR3 DNA follows: TGTGCCAGCAGCCCGGACCGTAAGGGGGGGGAGCAGTACTTC. It encodes CASSPDRKGGEQYF.